Reported below is one TCR beta chain. The antigen is unknown. The authors made TCR beta cDNA from approximately 500 ng total RNA with a constant-region primer. Three-round nested multiplex PCR performed with slightly modified ARM-PCR produced the TCR beta libraries. The opening two PCR rounds, approximately 10 cycles each, paired TRBV1-TRBV30 forward primers with a C-beta reverse primer. TCRdb reprocessed the multiplex PCR reads with MiXCR, giving one entry per CDR3 protein. The sample holds about 37,000 distinct CDR3 sequences, about 75% seen once. The entry originates in a study of tumor-infiltrating lymphocytes in primary liver carcinoma. Study-wide results and limits: The 250 largest clones made up significantly more of tumor than blood repertoires (p = 0.039).

This CDR3 has 13 amino acids. V shed 6 bases, J shed 12 bases, and the junction held 11 bases outside the gene matches. Both RNA and DNA were isolated together from about 20-30 mg of bulk tissue that had not been sorted. Input material: tumor-adjacent normal liver tissue. The origin of this receptor is a man aged 35 to 55 with primary liver carcinoma and hepatitis B virus infection. This sequence joins TRBV12-3 or TRBV12-4 and TRBJ2-1; 7 nucleotides agree with TRBD1. CDR3 nucleotides: TGTGCCAGCAGCCAGGGGGTGAGGGATGGGCAGTTCTTC. Translating it yields CASSQGVRDGQFF.